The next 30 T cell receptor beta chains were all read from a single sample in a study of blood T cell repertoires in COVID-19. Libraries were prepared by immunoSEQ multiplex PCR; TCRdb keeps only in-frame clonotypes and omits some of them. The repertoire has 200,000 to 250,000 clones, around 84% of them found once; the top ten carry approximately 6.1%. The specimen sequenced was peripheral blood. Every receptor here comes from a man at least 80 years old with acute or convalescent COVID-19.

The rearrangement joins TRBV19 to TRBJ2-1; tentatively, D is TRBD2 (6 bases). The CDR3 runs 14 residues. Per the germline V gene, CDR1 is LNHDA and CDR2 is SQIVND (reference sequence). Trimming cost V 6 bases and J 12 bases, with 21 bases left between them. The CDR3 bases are TGTGCCAGTAGAAGGAGCGGGCGGGATGAGAGGCAGTTCTTC. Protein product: CASRRSGRDERQFF.

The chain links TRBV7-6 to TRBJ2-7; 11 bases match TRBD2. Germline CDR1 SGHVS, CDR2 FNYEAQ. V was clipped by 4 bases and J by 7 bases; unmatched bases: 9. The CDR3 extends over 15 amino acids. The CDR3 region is CASSSVAGGPVEQYF. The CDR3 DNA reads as TGTGCCAGCAGCTCGGTAGCGGGAGGGCCGGTGGAGCAGTACTTC.

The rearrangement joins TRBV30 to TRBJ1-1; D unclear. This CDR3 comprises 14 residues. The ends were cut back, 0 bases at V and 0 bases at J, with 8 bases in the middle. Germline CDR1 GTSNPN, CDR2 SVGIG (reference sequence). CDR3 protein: CAWSVQQLNTEAFF. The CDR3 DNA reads TGTGCCTGGAGTGTACAACAGTTGAACACTGAAGCTTTCTTT.

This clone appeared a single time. CDR3 DNA sequence: TGTGCCAGCTCACCACCGTTGGAGTCCCGCCGGGGAGGCGGGGAGCTGTTTTTT. Its protein is CASSPPLESRRGGGELFF. V gene TRBV18 combines with J gene TRBJ2-2; D may be TRBD2 (6 bases). Germline values: CDR1 KGHSH, CDR2 LQKENI. The V and J ends lost 0 bases and 7 bases respectively, with 21 bases between them. The CDR3 extends over 18 amino acids.

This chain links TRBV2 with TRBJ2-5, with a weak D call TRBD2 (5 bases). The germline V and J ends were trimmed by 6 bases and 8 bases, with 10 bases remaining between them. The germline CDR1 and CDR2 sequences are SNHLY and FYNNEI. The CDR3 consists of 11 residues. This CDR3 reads CASRELGTQYF. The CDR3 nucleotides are TGTGCCAGCAGGGAACTAGGAACCCAGTACTTC. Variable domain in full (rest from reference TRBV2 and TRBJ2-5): EPEVTQTPSHQVTQMGQEVILRCVPISNHLYFYWYRQILGQKVEFLVSFYNNEISEKSEIFDDQFSVERPDGSNFTLKIRSTKLEDSAMYFCASRELGTQYFGPGTRLLVL.

CDR3 region: CASSLGGLAGPQETQYF. The CDR3, as DNA: TGTGCCAGCAGCTTAGGGGGACTAGCGGGACCCCAAGAGACCCAGTACTTC. The chain carries TRBV11-3 and TRBJ2-5; 13 nucleotides agree with TRBD2. This CDR3 is built from 17 residues. CDR1 is SGHNT, CDR2 YENEEA, per germline. The ends lost 1 base at V and 1 base at J; junction bases unmatched: 3.

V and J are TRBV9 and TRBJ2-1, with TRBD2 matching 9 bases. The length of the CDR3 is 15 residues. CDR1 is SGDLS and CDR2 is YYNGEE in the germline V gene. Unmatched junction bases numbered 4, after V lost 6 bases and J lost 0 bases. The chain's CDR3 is CASTASGTSYNEQFF. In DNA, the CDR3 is TGTGCCAGCACGGCTAGCGGGACCTCCTACAATGAGCAGTTCTTC.

The CDR3 loop is CASSLLGGRPRYGYTF. The CDR3 bases are TGTGCCAGCAGTTTGTTGGGGGGGAGACCCCGCTATGGCTACACCTTC. V is TRBV28 and J is TRBJ1-2, with D possibly being TRBD1 (5 bases). Germline lookup yields CDR1 MDHEN and CDR2 SYDVKM. Trimming shortened V by 3 bases and J by 4 bases, and 18 bases separated the two germline ends. The CDR3 is 16 amino acids.

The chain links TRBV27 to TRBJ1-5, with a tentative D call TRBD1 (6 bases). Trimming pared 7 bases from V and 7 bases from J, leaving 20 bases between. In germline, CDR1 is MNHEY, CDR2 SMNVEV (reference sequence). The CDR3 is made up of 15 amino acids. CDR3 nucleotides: TGTGCCAGCATGCAGGGGAGGGGAGCATGGCAGCCCCAGCATTTT. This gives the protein CASMQGRGAWQPQHF.

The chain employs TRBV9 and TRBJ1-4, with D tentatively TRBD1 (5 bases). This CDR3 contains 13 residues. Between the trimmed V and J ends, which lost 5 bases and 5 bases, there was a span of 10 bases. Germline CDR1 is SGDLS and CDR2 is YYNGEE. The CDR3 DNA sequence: TGTGCCAGCAGGGCAGACAGAAATGAAAAACTGTTTTTT. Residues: CASRADRNEKLFF.

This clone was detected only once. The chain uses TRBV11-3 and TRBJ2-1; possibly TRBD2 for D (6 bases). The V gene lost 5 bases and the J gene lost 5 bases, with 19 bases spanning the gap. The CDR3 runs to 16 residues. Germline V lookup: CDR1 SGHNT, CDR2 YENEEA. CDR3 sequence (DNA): TGTGCCAGCAGCCCGCCCCTGGGACTCCTTAACAATGAGCAGTTCTTC. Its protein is CASSPPLGLLNNEQFF.

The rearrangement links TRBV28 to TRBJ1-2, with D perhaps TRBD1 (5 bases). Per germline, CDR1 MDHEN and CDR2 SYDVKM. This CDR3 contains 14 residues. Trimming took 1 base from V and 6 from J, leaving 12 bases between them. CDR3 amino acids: CASSLLGGSDGYTF. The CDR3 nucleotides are TGTGCCAGCAGTTTATTGGGGGGGTCGGATGGCTACACCTTC.

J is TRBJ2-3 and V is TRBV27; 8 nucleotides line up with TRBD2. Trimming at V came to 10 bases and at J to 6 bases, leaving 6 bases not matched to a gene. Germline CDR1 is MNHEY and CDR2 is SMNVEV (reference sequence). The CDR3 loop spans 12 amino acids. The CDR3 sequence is CATREGPDTQYF. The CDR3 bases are TGTGCCACCCGGGAGGGCCCGGATACGCAGTATTTT.

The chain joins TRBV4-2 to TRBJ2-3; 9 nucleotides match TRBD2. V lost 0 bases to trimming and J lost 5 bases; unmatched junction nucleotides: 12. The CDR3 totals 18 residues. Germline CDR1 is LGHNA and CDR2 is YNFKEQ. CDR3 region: CASSQDWLAGGRGDTQYF. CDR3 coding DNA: TGTGCCAGCAGCCAAGATTGGCTTGCGGGAGGGCGTGGAGATACGCAGTATTTT.

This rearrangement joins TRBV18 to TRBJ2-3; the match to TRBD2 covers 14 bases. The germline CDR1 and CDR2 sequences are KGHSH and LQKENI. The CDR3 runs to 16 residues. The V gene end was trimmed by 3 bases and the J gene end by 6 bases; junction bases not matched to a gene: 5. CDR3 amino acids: CASSPTSGRASDTQYF. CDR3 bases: TGTGCCAGCTCACCGACTAGCGGGAGGGCCTCGGATACGCAGTATTTT. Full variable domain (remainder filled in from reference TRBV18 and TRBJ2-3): NAGVMQNPRHLVRRRGQEARLRCSPMKGHSHVYWYRQLPEEGLKFMVYLQKENIIDESGMPKERFSAEFPKEGPSILRIQQVVRGDSAAYFCASSPTSGRASDTQYFGPGTRLTVL.

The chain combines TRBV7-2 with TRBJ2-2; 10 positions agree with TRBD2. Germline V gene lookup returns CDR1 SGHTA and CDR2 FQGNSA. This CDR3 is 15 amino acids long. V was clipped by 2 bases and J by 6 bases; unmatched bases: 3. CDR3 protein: CASSLRLAGAGELFF. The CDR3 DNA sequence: TGTGCCAGCAGCTTACGGCTAGCGGGAGCCGGGGAGCTGTTTTTT.

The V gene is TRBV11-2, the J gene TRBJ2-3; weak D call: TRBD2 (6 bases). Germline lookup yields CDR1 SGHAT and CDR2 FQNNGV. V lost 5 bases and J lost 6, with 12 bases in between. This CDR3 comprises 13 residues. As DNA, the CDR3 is TGTGCCAGCAGCCCCGGGACTCCGGATACGCAGTATTTT. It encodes CASSPGTPDTQYF.

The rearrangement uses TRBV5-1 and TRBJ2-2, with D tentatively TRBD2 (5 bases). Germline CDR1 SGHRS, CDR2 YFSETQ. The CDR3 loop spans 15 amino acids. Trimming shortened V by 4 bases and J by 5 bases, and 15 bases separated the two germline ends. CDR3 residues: CASSPEQLGTGELFF. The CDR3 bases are TGCGCCAGCAGCCCGGAACAACTAGGAACCGGGGAGCTGTTTTTT.

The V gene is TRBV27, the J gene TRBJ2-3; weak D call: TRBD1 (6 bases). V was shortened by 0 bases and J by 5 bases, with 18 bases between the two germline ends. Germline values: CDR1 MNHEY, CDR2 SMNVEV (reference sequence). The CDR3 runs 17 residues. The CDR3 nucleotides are TGTGCCAGCAGTTTATCGGGGGCAGGAGCGTTTCAAGATACGCAGTATTTT. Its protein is CASSLSGAGAFQDTQYF.

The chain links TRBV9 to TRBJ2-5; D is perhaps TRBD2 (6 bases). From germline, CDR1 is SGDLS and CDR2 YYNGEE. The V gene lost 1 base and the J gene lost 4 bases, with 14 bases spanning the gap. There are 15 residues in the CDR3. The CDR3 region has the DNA TGTGCCAGCAGCGTAAATACTGGAGGGCGAGAGACCCAGTACTTC. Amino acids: CASSVNTGGRETQYF.

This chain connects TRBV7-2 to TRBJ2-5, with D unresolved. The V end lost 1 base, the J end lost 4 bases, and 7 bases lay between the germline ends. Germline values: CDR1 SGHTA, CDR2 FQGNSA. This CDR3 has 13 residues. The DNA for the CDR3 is TGTGCCAGCAGCTTAGGCTCGGGAGAGACCCAGTACTTC. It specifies CASSLGSGETQYF. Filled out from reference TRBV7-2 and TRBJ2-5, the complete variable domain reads GAGVSQSPSNKVTEKGKDVELRCDPISGHTALYWYRQSLGQGLEFLIYFQGNSAPDKSGLPSDRFSAERTGGSVSTLTIQRTQQEDSAVYLCASSLGSGETQYFGPGTRLLVL.

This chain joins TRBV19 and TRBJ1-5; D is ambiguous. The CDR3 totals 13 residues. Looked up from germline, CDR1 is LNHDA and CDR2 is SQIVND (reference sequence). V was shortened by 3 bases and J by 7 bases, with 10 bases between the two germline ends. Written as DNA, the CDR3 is TGTGCCAGTAGTATCGCGCCAGGACAGCCCCAGCATTTT. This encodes CASSIAPGQPQHF.

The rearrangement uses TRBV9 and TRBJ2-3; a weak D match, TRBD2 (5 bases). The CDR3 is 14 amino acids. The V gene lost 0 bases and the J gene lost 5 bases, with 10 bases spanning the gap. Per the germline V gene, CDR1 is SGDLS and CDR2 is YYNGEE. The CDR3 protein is CASSVESSLDTQYF. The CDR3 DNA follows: TGTGCCAGCAGCGTAGAATCTAGCTTAGATACGCAGTATTTT.

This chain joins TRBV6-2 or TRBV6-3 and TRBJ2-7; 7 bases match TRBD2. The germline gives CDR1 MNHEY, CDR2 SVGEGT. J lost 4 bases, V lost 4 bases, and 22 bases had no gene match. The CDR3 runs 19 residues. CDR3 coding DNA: TGTGCCAGCAGTTCCCCACCCGGCCGACATGGCGGGAGTTTATACGAGCAGTACTTC. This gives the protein CASSSPPGRHGGSLYEQYF.

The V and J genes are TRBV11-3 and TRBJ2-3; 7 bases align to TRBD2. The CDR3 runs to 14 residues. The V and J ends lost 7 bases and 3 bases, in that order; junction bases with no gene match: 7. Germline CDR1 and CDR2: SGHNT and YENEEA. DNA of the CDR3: TGTGCCAGCACCCCTCGACTAGCAACAGATACGCAGTATTTT. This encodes CASTPRLATDTQYF.

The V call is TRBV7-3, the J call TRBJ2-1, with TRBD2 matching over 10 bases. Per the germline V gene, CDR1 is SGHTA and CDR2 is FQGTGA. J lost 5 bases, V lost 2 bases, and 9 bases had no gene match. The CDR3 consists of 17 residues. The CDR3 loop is CASSLLSAGGVNNEQFF. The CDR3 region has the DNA TGTGCCAGCAGCTTACTTTCAGCGGGAGGGGTAAACAATGAGCAGTTCTTC.

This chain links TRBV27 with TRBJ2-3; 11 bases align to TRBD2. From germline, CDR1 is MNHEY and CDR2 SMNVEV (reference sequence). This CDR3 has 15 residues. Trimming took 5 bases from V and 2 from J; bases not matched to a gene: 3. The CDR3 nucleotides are TGTGCCAGCAGTGTACTAGCGGGAGTCACAGATACGCAGTATTTT. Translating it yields CASSVLAGVTDTQYF.

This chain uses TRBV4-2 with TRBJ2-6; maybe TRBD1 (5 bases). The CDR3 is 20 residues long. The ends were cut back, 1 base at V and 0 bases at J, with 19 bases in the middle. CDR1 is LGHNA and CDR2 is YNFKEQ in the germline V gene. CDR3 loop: CASSQVGLQLKSSGANVLTF. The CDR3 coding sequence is TGTGCCAGCAGCCAAGTGGGGCTACAACTAAAGAGCTCTGGGGCCAACGTCCTGACTTTC.

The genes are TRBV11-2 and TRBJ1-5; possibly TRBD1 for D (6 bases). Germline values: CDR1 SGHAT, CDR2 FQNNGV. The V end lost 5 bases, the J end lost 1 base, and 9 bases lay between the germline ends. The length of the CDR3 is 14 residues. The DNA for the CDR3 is TGTGCCAGCAGCGAGGGGGGGAGCAATCAGCCCCAGCATTTT. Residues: CASSEGGSNQPQHF.

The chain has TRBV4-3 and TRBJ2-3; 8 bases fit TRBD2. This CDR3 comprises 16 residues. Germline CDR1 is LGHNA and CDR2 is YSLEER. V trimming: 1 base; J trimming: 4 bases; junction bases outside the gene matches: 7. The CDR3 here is CASSQGWGLEADTQYF. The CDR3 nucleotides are TGCGCCAGCAGCCAAGGGTGGGGACTAGAGGCAGATACGCAGTATTTT.